The entry below describes one T cell receptor beta chain. This entry comes from a study of blood T cell repertoires in COVID-19. Generated by immunoSEQ multiplex PCR, the TCRdb table keeps only in-frame clones and is missing some. This sample has roughly 160,000 clones, with 85% to 90% found just once. The CDR3 has 15 amino acids. The V gene's germline CDR1 is LNHDA and CDR2 SQIVND (reference sequence). Trimming removed 7 bases at V and 1 base at J, with 14 bases between. The sequence was collected from a woman older than 75 with COVID-19, enrolled during active disease. V gene TRBV19 combines with J gene TRBJ1-5; D is undetermined. Sequenced sample: peripheral blood. In DNA form, the CDR3 reads TGTGCCAGTACCACAGCGTCGGGGAGCAATCAGCCCCAGCATTTT. Protein sequence: CASTTASGSNQPQHF.